Listed here are 23 T cell receptor beta chains from one sample, sequenced in a study of blood T cells in healthy people across ages. A sample-barcoded 5' primer and a J-beta primer mix were used in a second PCR of roughly 6 to 12 cycles. TCRdb analysed the 5' RACE reads with MiXCR anew, one entry per CDR3 protein. This table holds 950,000 to 1,200,000 distinct CDR3 sequences, roughly two fifths found once. Material for sequencing was blood. Receptors originate from a man younger than 35 in good health.

This sequence joins TRBV9 and TRBJ1-2, with TRBD1 matching 7 bases. Germline-derived CDR1 and CDR2 are SGDLS and YYNGEE. The CDR3 has 16 amino acids. Germline trimming cut 4 bases from V and 6 bases from J; bases unmatched to any gene: 15. CDR3 loop: CASSPSGGGNLDGYTF. CDR3 DNA: TGTGCCAGCAGCCCCTCAGGGGGAGGGAATTTGGATGGCTACACCTTC.

This clonotype was seen more than once but under ten times. The V and J genes are TRBV28 and TRBJ2-1; perhaps TRBD1 as D (6 bases). Germline loops: CDR1 MDHEN, CDR2 SYDVKM. The V end lost 5 bases, the J end lost 9 bases, and 23 bases lay between the germline ends. This CDR3 has 16 residues. CDR3 sequence: CASSPRDNENRFEQFF. For the CDR3, the DNA is TGTGCCAGCAGTCCTCGGGACAACGAAAACCGCTTTGAGCAGTTCTTC.

This clonotype was seen a handful of times. This chain connects TRBV7-2 to TRBJ1-2; a weak D match, TRBD1 (5 bases). Trimming took 1 base from V and 8 from J, leaving 17 bases between them. The CDR3 runs 15 residues. Germline V gives CDR1 SGHTA, CDR2 FQGNSA. The CDR3 reads CASSLEGSRGGGYTF. In nucleotides, the CDR3 is TGTGCCAGCAGCTTAGAAGGGTCGAGGGGTGGGGGCTACACCTTC.

V is TRBV21-1 and J is TRBJ2-7; no check of the table's D call, TRBD2, against the DNA was made. TRBV21-1 is shown as a pseudogene. This CDR3 spans 17 amino acids. CDR3: CASSKGNRVSKGYEQYF. CDR3 in DNA: TGTGCCAGCAGCAAAGGCAACCGGGTCTCGAAAGGCTACGAGCAGTACTTC.

This clonotype has just a few counts. V usage is TRBV7-9 and J usage is TRBJ1-4; D is possibly TRBD1 (5 bases). CDR1 and CDR2 from the germline V gene are SEHNR and FQNEAQ (reference sequence). V shed 1 base and J shed 5 bases, with 17 bases lying between them. The CDR3 loop spans 17 amino acids. Written as DNA, the CDR3 is TGTGCCAGCAGCTTAGGGGGACCGGGACGGAAGAATGAAAAACTGTTTTTT. The encoded protein is CASSLGGPGRKNEKLFF.

This clonotype was recorded a few times. This chain connects TRBV7-7 to TRBJ2-5, with D tentatively TRBD1 (6 bases). The CDR3 extends over 14 amino acids. Trimming shortened V by 5 bases and J by 1 base, and 11 bases separated the two germline ends. Germline V gene sequence: CDR1 SSHAT, CDR2 FNYEAQ (reference sequence). In nucleotides, the CDR3 is TGTGCCAGCAGCACCACAGGGTTCCAAGAGACCCAGTACTTC. Its translation is CASSTTGFQETQYF.

In this sample, this clonotype turned up a few times. The chain is built from TRBV28 and TRBJ1-1; D uncertain. V was pared by 1 base and J by 1 base, with 4 bases between. CDR1 is MDHEN, CDR2 SYDVKM, per germline. This CDR3 is 13 amino acids long. The CDR3 loop is CASSLFENTEAFF. DNA of the CDR3: TGTGCCAGCAGTTTATTCGAGAACACTGAAGCTTTCTTT.

The J gene is TRBJ1-2, the V gene TRBV29-1; D gene ambiguous. The germline CDR1 and CDR2 sequences are SQVTM and ANQGSEA. There are 15 residues in the CDR3. V lost 3 bases, J lost 4 bases, and 18 bases lay in between. CDR3 protein: CSVDGPLREGYGYTF. CDR3 DNA: TGCAGCGTTGACGGCCCTTTACGGGAGGGCTATGGCTACACCTTC.

In this sample, this clonotype turned up a few times. V is TRBV4-1 and J is TRBJ1-4; D is unclear. The V and J ends lost 0 bases and 4 bases respectively, with 12 bases between them. Germline V gene lookup returns CDR1 MGHRA and CDR2 YSYEKL. CDR3 length equals 16 residues. This CDR3 reads CASSQEGPLNNEKLFF. In DNA form, the CDR3 reads TGCGCCAGCAGCCAAGAGGGCCCTTTGAATAATGAAAAACTGTTTTTT.

The rearrangement uses TRBV7-2 and TRBJ2-1, with 16 bases identical to TRBD2. J was trimmed by 2 bases and V by 3 bases; bases with no gene match: 10. The CDR3 extends over 20 amino acids. Germline V gene sequence: CDR1 SGHTA, CDR2 FQGNSA. CDR3 sequence (DNA): TGTGCCAGCAGCTTTCCCGGGACTAGCGGGGGGGCTGGAACCTACAATGAGCAGTTCTTC. It is translated as CASSFPGTSGGAGTYNEQFF. The variable domain in full, completed from reference TRBV7-2 and TRBJ2-1, reads GAGVSQSPSNKVTEKGKDVELRCDPISGHTALYWYRQSLGQGLEFLIYFQGNSAPDKSGLPSDRFSAERTGGSVSTLTIQRTQQEDSAVYLCASSFPGTSGGAGTYNEQFFGPGTRLTVL.

This clonotype was observed a single time. The rearrangement links TRBV20-1 to TRBJ2-7; D not resolved. This CDR3 spans 14 amino acids. CDR1 is DFQATT, CDR2 SNEGSKA, per germline (reference sequence). Trimming took 3 bases from V and 3 from J, leaving 15 bases between them. The CDR3 is CSASAPPGLYEQYF. The CDR3 nucleotides are TGCAGTGCTAGTGCCCCACCGGGCCTCTACGAGCAGTACTTC.

V is TRBV5-1 and J is TRBJ1-1, with TRBD1 as a possible D gene (5 bases). V was trimmed by 4 bases and J by 5 bases, leaving 18 bases between them. Germline CDR1 reads SGHRS; CDR2 reads YFSETQ. The CDR3 covers 15 residues. The CDR3 nucleotides read TGCGCCAGCAGCCTGCGGGCGCAGGGAGGAACTGAAGCTTTCTTT. This gives the protein CASSLRAQGGTEAFF.

This clonotype was recorded at least ten times. The chain combines TRBV20-1 with TRBJ2-5, with 7 bases aligning to TRBD2. Losses at the gene ends were 6 bases for V and 6 bases for J; bases not matched to a gene: 10. CDR1 is DFQATT and CDR2 is SNEGSKA in the germline V gene (reference sequence). The CDR3 covers 13 residues. CDR3 DNA sequence: TGCAGTGCCCTGTGGGGGGGTGAAAAGACCCAGTACTTC. It specifies CSALWGGEKTQYF.

The CDR3 region is CARQGLESGELFF. For the CDR3, the DNA is TGTGCCAGACAGGGACTAGAGAGCGGGGAGCTGTTTTTT. V gene TRBV7-9 combines with J gene TRBJ2-2; 8 bases fit TRBD2. The CDR3 contains 13 residues. CDR1 is SEHNR, CDR2 FQNEAQ, per germline (reference sequence). The trim removed 9 bases at V and 7 bases at J, leaving 7 bases unmatched.

Notes on this clonotype: This may stem from a read error, because a much larger clone lies one nucleotide away. The chain employs TRBV29-1 and TRBJ2-5; either TRBD1 or TRBD2 may fit D (5 bases each). This CDR3 contains 14 residues. V lost 3 bases and J 5 bases, leaving 16 bases between the germline ends. CDR1 and CDR2 (germline): SQVTM, ANQGSEA. CDR3 loop: CSVDGAGVYETQYF. CDR3 in DNA: TGCAGCGTTGATGGGGCCGGGGTCTATGAGACCCAGTACTTC.

This clonotype turned up a few times. The rearrangement joins TRBV9 to TRBJ1-5; TRBD1 matches at 7 bases. The CDR3 runs to 15 residues. V lost 0 bases, J lost 5 bases, and 5 bases stayed unmatched. Germline CDR1 and CDR2: SGDLS and YYNGEE. The CDR3 sequence is CASSVGDSAYQPQHF. The CDR3 coding sequence is TGTGCCAGCAGCGTAGGGGACAGTGCCTATCAGCCCCAGCATTTT.

Concerning this clonotype itself: Being one base from a much bigger clone, this may be a read error. The gene calls are TRBV4-1 and TRBJ2-1, with D perhaps matching TRBD1 (5 bases). The end of the DNA aligns better with TRBJ2-7, so the J call may be wrong. From germline, CDR1 is MGHRA and CDR2 YSYEKL. This CDR3 contains 15 residues. DNA of the CDR3: TGCGCCAGCAGCCTAAGACAGAGCTCCTACAATGAGCAGTACTTC. Translation: CASSLRQSSYNEQYF.

This clonotype turned up a few times. V is TRBV9 and J is TRBJ2-3; D remains unclear. The germline V and J ends were trimmed by 0 bases and 3 bases, with 11 bases remaining between them. Germline values: CDR1 SGDLS, CDR2 YYNGEE. The length of the CDR3 is 15 residues. The CDR3 region has the DNA TGTGCCAGCAGCGTAGCTCACACCGGGACAGATACGCAGTATTTT. Its protein is CASSVAHTGTDTQYF.

This clonotype came up a few times. This chain uses TRBV12-3 or TRBV12-4 with TRBJ2-1; 10 positions agree with TRBD2. The CDR3 spans 14 residues. With V trimmed by 8 bases and J by 4 bases, 5 bases remained unmatched. Here the CDR3 DNA reads TGTGCCAGCGAAGCGGGGGGGCTTTACAATGAGCAGTTCTTC. As protein: CASEAGGLYNEQFF.

The chain has TRBV7-6 and TRBJ2-4; the D gene is possibly TRBD1 (6 bases). The end of the DNA aligns better with TRBJ2-5, so the J call may be wrong. From germline, CDR1 is SGHVS and CDR2 FNYEAQ. The CDR3 runs 15 residues. The DNA for the CDR3 is TGTGCCAGCAGCCCAAACCCGGACAGTCAAGAGACCCAGTACTTC. It encodes CASSPNPDSQETQYF.

This sequence joins TRBV5-5 and TRBJ2-5; D not resolved. Germline assignment: CDR1 SGHKS and CDR2 YYEKEE (reference sequence). The CDR3 sequence is 14 residues long. Trimming removed 2 bases at V and 5 bases at J, with 13 bases between. Here the CDR3 reads CASSFQEVSETQYF. CDR3 nucleotides: TGTGCCAGCAGCTTTCAGGAAGTATCGGAGACCCAGTACTTC.

This clonotype was seen only a few times. The chain couples TRBV28 to TRBJ1-2, with D hard to call. Trimming took 6 bases from V and 8 from J, leaving 13 bases between them. Germline V gene sequence: CDR1 MDHEN, CDR2 SYDVKM. The CDR3 spans 12 residues. In DNA form, the CDR3 reads TGTGCCAGCAGCTTCAATCGATTCGGCTACACCTTC. Its translation is CASSFNRFGYTF.

This sequence joins TRBV2 and TRBJ1-2; 8 bases align to TRBD1. CDR3 length: 14 residues. V was pared by 5 bases and J by 10 bases, with 12 bases of the junction left unmatched. Germline assignment: CDR1 SNHLY and CDR2 FYNNEI. CDR3 protein: CASSQGQGLRYYTF. The CDR3 DNA reads as TGTGCCAGCAGTCAAGGACAGGGCCTCCGGTACTACACCTTC.